A single sample is the source of the 6 T cell receptor beta chains below, sequenced in a study of blood T cell repertoires in COVID-19. The assay was immunoSEQ multiplex PCR, and TCRdb's table has in-frame clones only and misses some. The sample consists of 81,000 or so clones, 75% to 90% of them appearing once. The sequenced sample was peripheral blood. The receptor source for this set is a human donor in a cohort sampled during active COVID-19.

The chain carries TRBV9 and TRBJ2-3; D unresolved. The V gene's germline CDR1 is SGDLS and CDR2 YYNGEE. V was pared by 3 bases and J by 2 bases, with 4 bases between. The CDR3 consists of 12 residues. This chain's CDR3 is CASSELTDTQYF. The CDR3, as DNA: TGTGCCAGCAGCGAGCTCACAGATACGCAGTATTTT.

V gene TRBV5-4 combines with J gene TRBJ2-3, with 7 bases identical to TRBD1. CDR1 and CDR2 from the germline V gene are SGHNT and YYREEE (reference sequence). Trimming took 3 bases from V and 5 from J; bases not matched to a gene: 12. This CDR3 is 16 amino acids long. CDR3 DNA sequence: TGTGCCAGCAGCTCGAGTCAAGGGGGCCGGAGAGATACGCAGTATTTT. Translated, it gives CASSSSQGGRRDTQYF.

The V call is TRBV4-2, the J call TRBJ2-3; a possible D gene is TRBD2 (6 bases). V was pared by 3 bases and J by 5 bases, with 12 bases between. Germline V lookup: CDR1 LGHNA, CDR2 YNFKEQ. The CDR3 extends over 14 amino acids. CDR3 amino acids: CASSQSEGLDTQYF. The CDR3 bases are TGTGCCAGCAGCCAGTCGGAGGGGTTAGATACGCAGTATTTT.

V usage is TRBV9 and J usage is TRBJ1-1; 8 bases fit TRBD1. Germline CDR1 SGDLS, CDR2 YYNGEE. Unmatched junction bases numbered 2, after V lost 4 bases and J lost 3 bases. The CDR3 totals 13 residues. The CDR3 nucleotides read TGTGCCAGCAGCCTACAGGGGGACACTGAAGCTTTCTTT. This encodes CASSLQGDTEAFF. Complete variable domain (other parts from reference TRBV9 and TRBJ1-1): DSGVTQTPKHLITATGQRVTLRCSPRSGDLSVYWYQQSLDQGLQFLIQYYNGEERAKGNILERFSAQQFPDLHSELNLSSLELGDSALYFCASSLQGDTEAFFGQGTRLTVV.

The rearrangement joins TRBV7-2 to TRBJ2-2, with D possibly TRBD1 on 5 matching bases. V lost 5 bases to trimming and J lost 5 bases, with 12 bases between them. Germline assignment: CDR1 SGHTA and CDR2 FQGNSA. This CDR3 is built from 14 residues. CDR3 sequence: CASSQGSYTGELFF. The DNA for the CDR3 is TGTGCCAGCAGCCAGGGTTCTTATACCGGGGAGCTGTTTTTT.

The rearrangement joins TRBV7-2 to TRBJ2-3; 10 nucleotides match TRBD1. The V and J ends lost 4 bases and 4 bases, in that order; junction bases with no gene match: 8. Germline V CDR1 and CDR2: SGHTA, FQGNSA. The CDR3 is 16 residues long. The CDR3 sequence: CASSSAGTGVADTQYF. The CDR3 nucleotides read TGTGCCAGCAGCTCGGCCGGGACAGGGGTGGCAGATACGCAGTATTTT.